The 13 T cell receptor beta chains in this list originate from one sample, sequenced in a study of cytomegalovirus exposure and HLA in healthy donors (dated by TCRdb to about 2017). The library was generated by the immunoSEQ multiplex PCR assay. For the multiplex PCR, a mixture combining 60 forward primers for TCR Vbeta segments and 13 reverse primers for TCR Jbeta segments was used. TCRdb stores this immuneACCESS table with in-frame sequences only. Part of the clones is absent; in the studies checked, under half of the shortfall reflects unresolved V genes, and no reason is known for the rest. Here the sample has under 200,000 clones; 55% to 70% occur a single time. The ten biggest clones cover about 3% of the sample. The sequenced material came from PBMCs. These receptors all stem from a middle-aged woman in good health and CMV-seropositive.

Comment on this clone: An end of the junction does not agree with germline; a read error may underlie this. The rearrangement links TRBV19 to TRBJ1-2; 9 bases agree with TRBD1. The CDR3 runs to 15 residues. Germline V CDR1 and CDR2: LNHDA, SQIVND (reference sequence). The CDR3, as DNA: TGTGCCAGTAGTATGAGGGACAGGGAGCACTATGGCTACCCCTTC. This encodes CASSMRDREHYGYPF.

The chain couples TRBV6-5 to TRBJ1-1; 8 bases map to TRBD1. Germline lookup yields CDR1 MNHEY and CDR2 SVGAGI. The CDR3 runs to 13 residues. Trimming removed 6 bases from V and 3 bases from J; junction bases left unmatched: 3. CDR3 in amino acids: CASSATGDTEAFF. CDR3 DNA: TGTGCCAGCAGCGCGACAGGGGACACTGAAGCTTTCTTT.

This rearrangement joins TRBV6-1 to TRBJ1-1; TRBD1 might be the D (5 bases). Germline V gene sequence: CDR1 MNHNS, CDR2 SASEGT. Trimming shortened V by 10 bases and J by 5 bases, and 14 bases separated the two germline ends. The length of the CDR3 is 12 residues. CDR3 residues: CATLGQGTEAFF. The CDR3 bases are TGTGCCACCTTGGGGCAGGGTACTGAAGCTTTCTTT.

The J gene is TRBJ2-5, the V gene TRBV28; a weak D match, TRBD2 (6 bases). The J call may be in error: the DNA end matches TRBJ2-7 better. The CDR3 spans 12 residues. In germline, CDR1 is MDHEN, CDR2 SYDVKM. Here the CDR3 reads CASTWGDDEQYF. The DNA for the CDR3 is TGTGCCAGCACATGGGGGGACGACGAGCAGTACTTC.

The chain carries TRBV4-3 and TRBJ2-1, with D maybe TRBD1 (6 bases). The CDR3 contains 16 residues. Germline-derived CDR1 and CDR2 are LGHNA and YSLEER. V gave up 4 bases and J gave up 5 bases, with 18 bases separating them. As DNA, the CDR3 is TGCGCCAGCAGCCGCCTGACAACAGGGCCCCACAATGAGCAGTTCTTC. This translates into CASSRLTTGPHNEQFF.

The V gene is TRBV25-1, the J gene TRBJ2-1; 7 positions match TRBD1. The J segment lost 5 bases and the V segment lost 1 base, leaving 8 bases of the junction unmatched. The CDR3 is 16 residues long. The germline gives CDR1 MGHDK, CDR2 SYGVNS. CDR3 protein: CASSELRGPSHNEQFF. Written as DNA, the CDR3 is TGTGCCAGCAGTGAATTAAGGGGGCCAAGCCACAATGAGCAGTTCTTC.

This sequence joins TRBV6-5 and TRBJ1-1; D is unclear. This CDR3 comprises 14 residues. Trimming cost V 0 bases and J 0 bases, with 5 bases left between them. Germline V gene data show CDR1 as MNHEY and CDR2 as SVGAGI. The CDR3 coding sequence is TGTGCCAGCAGTTACTCGCGGGTGAACACTGAAGCTTTCTTT. It codes for CASSYSRVNTEAFF.

The V and J genes are TRBV5-4 and TRBJ1-1; TRBD1 is a possible D gene (6 bases). Germline values: CDR1 SGHNT, CDR2 YYREEE (reference sequence). The CDR3 is 18 amino acids. V was pared by 2 bases and J by 2 bases, with 22 bases between. The CDR3 protein is CASSFGRGAGEFNTEAFF. The CDR3, as DNA: TGTGCCAGCAGCTTTGGACGGGGGGCTGGGGAATTCAACACTGAAGCTTTCTTT. Filled out from reference TRBV5-4 and TRBJ1-1, the complete variable domain reads ETGVTQSPTHLIKTRGQQVTLRCSSQSGHNTVSWYQQALGQGPQFIFQYYREEENGRGNFPPRFSGLQFPNYSSELNVNALELDDSALYLCASSFGRGAGEFNTEAFFGQGTRLTVV.

V gene TRBV5-4 combines with J gene TRBJ1-6, with TRBD1 as a possible D gene (5 bases). Germline assignment: CDR1 SGHNT and CDR2 YYREEE (reference sequence). Between the trimmed V and J ends, which lost 4 bases and 8 bases, there was a span of 19 bases. The CDR3 has 16 amino acids. The CDR3 sequence is CASSRSQGGGDSPLHF. The CDR3 region has the DNA TGTGCCAGCAGCCGTTCTCAGGGCGGGGGGGATTCACCCCTCCACTTT.

The chain combines TRBV4-3 with TRBJ2-7; TRBD2 agrees at 7 bases. J lost 4 bases, V lost 0 bases, and 9 bases had no gene match. The germline gives CDR1 LGHNA, CDR2 YSLEER. The CDR3 contains 16 residues. This CDR3 reads CASSQDVGLVPYEQYF. CDR3 nucleotide sequence: TGCGCCAGCAGCCAAGATGTTGGACTAGTACCGTACGAGCAGTACTTC.

The gene calls are TRBV5-1 and TRBJ1-1, with TRBD1 matching over 8 bases. V was clipped by 6 bases and J by 6 bases; unmatched bases: 10. The CDR3 has 14 residues. Germline V lookup: CDR1 SGHRS, CDR2 YFSETQ. CDR3 in DNA: TGCGCCAGCATACAGGGGGGGCCGGTGGCTGAAGCTTTCTTT. It specifies CASIQGGPVAEAFF.

V and J are TRBV14 and TRBJ2-1, with 11 bases matching TRBD1. Germline CDR1 SGHDN, CDR2 FVKESK. The CDR3 runs to 16 residues. V trimming: 2 bases; J trimming: 7 bases; junction bases outside the gene matches: 7. DNA for the CDR3: TGTGCCAGCAGCCAAAGGGGACAGGGGGGATTGAATGAGCAGTTCTTC. Amino acids: CASSQRGQGGLNEQFF.

The chain joins TRBV18 to TRBJ2-2, with TRBD2 identical over 10 bases. Germline values: CDR1 KGHSH, CDR2 LQKENI. Trimming cost V 3 bases and J 8 bases; bases outside gene matches: 6. The CDR3 consists of 15 residues. CDR3 sequence reads: CASSPGTSVDGELFF. The CDR3 DNA reads TGTGCCAGCTCACCCGGGACTAGCGTGGATGGGGAGCTGTTTTTT.